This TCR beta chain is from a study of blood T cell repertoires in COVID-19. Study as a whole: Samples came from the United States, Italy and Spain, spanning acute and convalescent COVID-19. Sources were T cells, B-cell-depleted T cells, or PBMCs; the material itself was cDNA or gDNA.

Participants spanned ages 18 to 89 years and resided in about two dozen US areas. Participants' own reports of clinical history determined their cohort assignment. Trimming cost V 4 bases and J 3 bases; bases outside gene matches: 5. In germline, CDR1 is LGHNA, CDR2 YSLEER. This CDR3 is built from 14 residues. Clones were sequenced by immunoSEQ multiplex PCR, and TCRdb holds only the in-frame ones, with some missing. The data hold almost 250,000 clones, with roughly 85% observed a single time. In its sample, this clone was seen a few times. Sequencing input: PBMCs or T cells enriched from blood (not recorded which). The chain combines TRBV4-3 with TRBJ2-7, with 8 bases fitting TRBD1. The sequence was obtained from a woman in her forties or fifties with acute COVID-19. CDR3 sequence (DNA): TGCGCCAGCAGCCGACAGGGGTCTGGCTACGAGCAGTACTTC. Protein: CASSRQGSGYEQYF.